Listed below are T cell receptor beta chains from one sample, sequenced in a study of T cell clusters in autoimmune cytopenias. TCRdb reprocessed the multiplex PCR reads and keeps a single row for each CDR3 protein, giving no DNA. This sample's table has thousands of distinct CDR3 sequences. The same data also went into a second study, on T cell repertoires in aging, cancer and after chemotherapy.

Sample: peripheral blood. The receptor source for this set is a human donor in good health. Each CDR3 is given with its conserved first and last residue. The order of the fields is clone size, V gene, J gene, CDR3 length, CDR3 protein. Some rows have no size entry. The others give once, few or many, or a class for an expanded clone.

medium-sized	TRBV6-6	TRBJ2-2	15	CASRPPGQGAGELFF
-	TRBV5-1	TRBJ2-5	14	CASSLAGGEETQYF
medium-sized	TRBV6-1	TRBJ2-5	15	CASSAGTAMVSTQYF
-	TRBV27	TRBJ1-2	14	CASRPTGGSIGYTF
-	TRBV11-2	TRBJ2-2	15	CASSFGTGGTGELFF
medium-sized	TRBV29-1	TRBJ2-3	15	CSIWAQLARTDTQYF
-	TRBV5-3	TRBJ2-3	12	CASSLVADTQYF
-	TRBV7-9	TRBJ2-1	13	CASTPYGYNEQFF
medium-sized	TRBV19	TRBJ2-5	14	CASSAGQGKETQYF
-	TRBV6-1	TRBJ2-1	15	CASSRQGAVLDEQFF
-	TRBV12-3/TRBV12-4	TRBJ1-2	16	CASSSSDRIYNYGYTF
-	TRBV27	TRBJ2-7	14	CASRGTSGRHEQYF
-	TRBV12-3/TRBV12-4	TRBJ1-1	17	CASSFNGDGLGNTEAFF
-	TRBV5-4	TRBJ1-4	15	CASSSRRSTNEKLFF
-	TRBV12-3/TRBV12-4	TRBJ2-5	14	CASSLGGGEETQYF
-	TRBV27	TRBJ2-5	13	CASSLRREETQYF
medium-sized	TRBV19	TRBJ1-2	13	CASGHRGNYGYTF
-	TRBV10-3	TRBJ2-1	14	CAIKELAGYNEQFF
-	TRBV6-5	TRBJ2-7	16	CASSYFTGGAPYEQYF
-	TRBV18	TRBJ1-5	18	CASRKIPGVRGGNQPQHF
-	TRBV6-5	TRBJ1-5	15	CASKLNRDHNQPQHF
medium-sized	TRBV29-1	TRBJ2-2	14	CSVGSGAYTGELFF
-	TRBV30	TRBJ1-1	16	CAWSAVSLRRNTEAFF
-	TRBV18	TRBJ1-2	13	CASSPRGAYGYTF
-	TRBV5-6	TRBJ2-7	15	CASSLQGTDSDEQYF
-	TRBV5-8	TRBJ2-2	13	CASSLGGTGELFF
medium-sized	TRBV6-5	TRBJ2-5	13	CASSLQVAETQYF
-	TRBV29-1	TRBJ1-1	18	CSVAREERGSVGGTEAFF
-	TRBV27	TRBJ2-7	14	CASSLGREIYEQYF
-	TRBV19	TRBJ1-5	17	CASSTGQGARGGQPQHF
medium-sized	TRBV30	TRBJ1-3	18	CAWRHPHGQGAAGNTIYF
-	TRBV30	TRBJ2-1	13	CAWSLTSYNEQFF
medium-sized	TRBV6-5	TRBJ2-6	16	CASSYHGGSGANVLTF
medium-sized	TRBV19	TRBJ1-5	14	CASSLLAETGPQHF
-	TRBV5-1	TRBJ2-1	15	CASSTASGGTNEQFF
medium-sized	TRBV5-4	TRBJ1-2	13	CASSLRDHYGYTF
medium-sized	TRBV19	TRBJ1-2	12	CASRAGNGGYTF
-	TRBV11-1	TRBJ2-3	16	CASSQGRGGRTDTQYF
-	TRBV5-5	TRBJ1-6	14	CASRIQGAESPLHF
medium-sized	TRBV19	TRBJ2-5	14	CASSTPGDKETQYF
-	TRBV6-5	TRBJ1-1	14	CASIPPGQHTEAFF
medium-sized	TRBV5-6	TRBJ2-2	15	CASSLIRLRTGELFF
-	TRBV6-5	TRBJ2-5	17	CASSYSGTGLYQETQYF
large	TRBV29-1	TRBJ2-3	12	CSVEGSTDTQYF
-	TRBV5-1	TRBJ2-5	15	CASSAQDRGSETQYF
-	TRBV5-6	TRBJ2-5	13	CASSLGPQETQYF